These 23 T cell receptor beta chains were all obtained from the same sample, sequenced in a study of shared clonotypes between healthy human individuals. Sequencing was performed with immunoSEQ multiplex PCR; in TCRdb, only in-frame clones are kept and a portion is missing. The profile shows approximately 2.5 million clones, approximately 92% of them singletons. The sequencing input was naive CD4+ T cells sorted from blood. The subset was: CD45RA+ positively selected. These receptors originate from a man between 18 and 29 years old in good health.

The gene calls are TRBV19 and TRBJ2-1; 10 bases line up with TRBD2. This CDR3 region has 15 residues. V shed 5 bases and J 10 bases; nucleotides not matched to a gene: 11. The germline V gene has CDR1 LNHDA and CDR2 SQIVND (reference sequence). CDR3 sequence (DNA): TGTGCCAGTAGTGTGCTAGCGGGAGCCCCGGGGGAGCAGTTCTTC. Protein product: CASSVLAGAPGEQFF. The entire variable domain, with the rest obtained from reference TRBV19 and TRBJ2-1, is as follows: DGGITQSPKYLFRKEGQNVTLSCEQNLNHDAMYWYRQDPGQGLRLIYYSQIVNDFQKGDIAEGYSVSREKKESFPLTVTSAQKNPTAFYLCASSVLAGAPGEQFFGPGTRLTVL.

The chain carries TRBV30 and TRBJ1-1; D not resolved. Germline values: CDR1 GTSNPN, CDR2 SVGIG (reference sequence). V was clipped by 0 bases and J by 0 bases, with 11 bases between them. The length of the CDR3 is 15 residues. The DNA of the CDR3 is TGTGCCTGGAGTGTACGTCGGAGCCTGAACACTGAAGCTTTCTTT. As protein: CAWSVRRSLNTEAFF.

The chain couples TRBV7-9 to TRBJ1-4, with TRBD1 matching 8 bases. Trimming cost V 5 bases and J 7 bases; bases outside gene matches: 9. This CDR3 comprises 15 residues. Germline assignment: CDR1 SEHNR and CDR2 FQNEAQ (reference sequence). The CDR3 sequence is CASSDGQGRGEKLFF. CDR3 DNA sequence: TGTGCCAGCAGCGACGGACAGGGCCGGGGTGAAAAACTGTTTTTT.

This clone was picked up one time. This specimen includes other DNA sequences encoding the same CDR3. The chain has TRBV11-2 and TRBJ1-6; 8 nucleotides align to TRBD1. The CDR3 loop spans 16 amino acids. The J segment lost 6 bases and the V segment lost 5 bases, leaving 9 bases of the junction unmatched. Germline V CDR1 and CDR2: SGHAT, FQNNGV. CDR3 sequence: CASSPPGQGRNSPLHF. For the CDR3, the DNA is TGTGCCAGCAGCCCCCCCGGACAGGGCCGTAATTCACCCCTCCACTTT.

This rearrangement joins TRBV7-2 to TRBJ1-2, with D possibly being TRBD1 (5 bases). CDR1 and CDR2 from the germline V gene are SGHTA and FQGNSA. The germline V and J ends were trimmed by 4 bases and 5 bases, with 14 bases remaining between them. The CDR3 totals 14 residues. CDR3 in amino acids: CASSSSGTKYGYTF. The CDR3 bases are TGTGCCAGCAGCTCGTCCGGGACGAAGTATGGCTACACCTTC.

Comment on this clone: The same CDR3 also results from other DNA sequences found in this sample. This chain links TRBV5-4 with TRBJ2-3; no clear D. Germline assignment: CDR1 SGHNT and CDR2 YYREEE (reference sequence). Deletions cut 0 bases from V and 3 bases from J, with 2 bases between. CDR3 length: 12 residues. The CDR3 nucleotides read TGTGCCAGCAGCTTGGTTACAGATACGCAGTATTTT. The encoded protein is CASSLVTDTQYF.

V gene TRBV27 combines with J gene TRBJ1-3; no clear D gene. Germline V gives CDR1 MNHEY, CDR2 SMNVEV (reference sequence). The length of the CDR3 is 14 residues. Trimming took off 4 bases at V and 1 base at J, with 8 bases between the two ends. The CDR3 region is CASSSRVSGNTIYF. The DNA for the CDR3 is TGTGCCAGCAGTTCGCGGGTGTCTGGAAACACCATATATTTT.

With respect to this clone: Compared with germline, one end of the junction differs, possibly owing to a read error. The chain joins TRBV30 to TRBJ1-1; D might be TRBD1 (5 bases). The CDR3 is made up of 13 amino acids. The V gene's germline CDR1 is GTSNPN and CDR2 SVGIG (reference sequence). The CDR3 sequence is CAGRGIPDTEAFF. The CDR3 DNA reads as TGTGCCGGGAGGGGCATTCCGGACACTGAAGCTTTCTTT.

The chain carries TRBV4-2 and TRBJ2-1, with 9 bases fitting TRBD2. This CDR3 has 18 residues. Germline V gene sequence: CDR1 LGHNA, CDR2 YNFKEQ. J was trimmed by 1 base and V by 0 bases; bases with no gene match: 7. As DNA, the CDR3 is TGTGCCAGCAGCCAAGACTTGGCGGGGGGGCTTTCCTACAATGAGCAGTTCTTC. Its protein is CASSQDLAGGLSYNEQFF.

V gene TRBV13 combines with J gene TRBJ2-3; 8 nucleotides line up with TRBD2. CDR1 PRHDT and CDR2 FYEKMQ come from the germline V gene (reference sequence). The CDR3 totals 16 residues. After removal of 3 bases from V and 0 bases from J, the junction contained 5 bases not matched to a gene. The CDR3 region has the DNA TGTGCCAGCAGCTTTACTAGCGGTTCTAGCACAGATACGCAGTATTTT. Translation: CASSFTSGSSTDTQYF.

The V call is TRBV30, the J call TRBJ2-6, with D unresolved. CDR1 is GTSNPN, CDR2 SVGIG, per germline (reference sequence). Trimming cost V 1 base and J 6 bases, with 1 base left between them. This CDR3 spans 11 amino acids. In DNA, the CDR3 is TGTGCCTGGAGTGAGGCCAACGTCCTGACTTTC. Translated, it gives CAWSEANVLTF.

This clone was picked up one time. The CDR3 nucleotides read TGTGCCAGCAGTTTAGGACAGCTCCAAAATTCACCCCTCCACTTT. This translates into CASSLGQLQNSPLHF. The chain employs TRBV28 and TRBJ1-6; D may be TRBD1 (6 bases). The germline V gene has CDR1 MDHEN and CDR2 SYDVKM. The CDR3 loop spans 15 amino acids. V lost 2 bases and J 7 bases, leaving 12 bases between the germline ends.

This clone was recorded once. The chain employs TRBV19 and TRBJ2-7; 7 bases are shared with TRBD2. Germline-derived CDR1 and CDR2 are LNHDA and SQIVND (reference sequence). V trimming: 5 bases; J trimming: 2 bases; junction bases outside the gene matches: 6. This CDR3 comprises 14 residues. CDR3 in DNA: TGTGCCAGTAGTTACAGCGGGGCTACCTACGAGCAGTACTTC. Translated: CASSYSGATYEQYF.

This rearrangement joins TRBV28 to TRBJ1-1; 7 bases match TRBD1. The CDR3 totals 14 residues. Germline V gene lookup returns CDR1 MDHEN and CDR2 SYDVKM. Trimming at V came to 2 bases and at J to 1 base, leaving 1 base not matched to a gene. The CDR3 protein is CASSLGDRNTEAFF. The DNA for the CDR3 is TGTGCCAGCAGTTTAGGGGACAGGAACACTGAAGCTTTCTTT.

V is TRBV9 and J is TRBJ2-1; TRBD2 agrees at 16 bases. Germline CDR1 is SGDLS and CDR2 is YYNGEE. The CDR3 sequence is 18 residues long. Trimming cost V 3 bases and J 7 bases; bases outside gene matches: 10. The CDR3: CASSGVPGLAGGLNEQFF. CDR3 DNA sequence: TGTGCCAGCAGCGGAGTACCGGGACTAGCGGGAGGGCTGAATGAGCAGTTCTTC. The full variable domain, with the rest looked up from reference TRBV9 and TRBJ2-1, is DSGVTQTPKHLITATGQRVTLRCSPRSGDLSVYWYQQSLDQGLQFLIQYYNGEERAKGNILERFSAQQFPDLHSELNLSSLELGDSALYFCASSGVPGLAGGLNEQFFGPGTRLTVL.

This sequence joins TRBV2 and TRBJ2-7; D is uncertain. Germline-derived CDR1 and CDR2 are SNHLY and FYNNEI. V was trimmed by 7 bases and J by 2 bases, leaving 15 bases between them. There are 14 residues in the CDR3. CDR3 bases: TGTGCCAGCAAGGTGGCCCTAGGCCCCTACGAGCAGTACTTC. This sequence encodes CASKVALGPYEQYF.

The rearrangement links TRBV5-4 to TRBJ2-3; possible D gene TRBD2, 6 bases. V lost 0 bases and J lost 9, with 23 bases in between. The CDR3 covers 17 residues. Germline CDR1 is SGHNT and CDR2 is YYREEE (reference sequence). In DNA form, the CDR3 reads TGTGCCAGCAGCTTGGGCGTCGTGGGACTGCCACAAGGCACGCAGTATTTT. Residues: CASSLGVVGLPQGTQYF.

A single count supports this clone. The chain recombines TRBV2 with TRBJ1-4; TRBD1 might be the D (5 bases). The CDR3 loop spans 13 amino acids. Germline V lookup: CDR1 SNHLY, CDR2 FYNNEI. Deletions cut 1 base from V and 10 bases from J, with 10 bases between. The CDR3 loop reads CASSEGGTGKLFF. CDR3 DNA sequence: TGTGCCAGCAGTGAAGGCGGGACCGGAAAACTGTTTTTT.

The rearrangement links TRBV28 to TRBJ2-5, with D uncertain. The CDR3 is 10 residues long. Trimming cost V 7 bases and J 4 bases, with 4 bases left between them. Germline CDR1 reads MDHEN; CDR2 reads SYDVKM. The CDR3, as DNA: TGTGCCAGCATAAGAGAGACCCAGTACTTC. Residues: CASIRETQYF.

The sample holds one count of this clone. The chain links TRBV28 to TRBJ2-7; D remains unclear. The CDR3 totals 12 residues. Germline V gives CDR1 MDHEN, CDR2 SYDVKM. The V end lost 6 bases, the J end lost 2 bases, and 8 bases lay between the germline ends. The CDR3 region has the DNA TGTGCCAGCAGCGTCGGTACCTACGAGCAGTACTTC. Residues: CASSVGTYEQYF.

The V and J genes are TRBV6-5 and TRBJ2-3; D unclear. The CDR3 sequence is 16 residues long. The V end was cut by 2 bases, the J end by 1 base, with 13 bases between. Looked up from germline, CDR1 is MNHEY and CDR2 is SVGAGI. As DNA, the CDR3 is TGTGCCAGCAGTTACACACCCTACGGGCGCACAGATACGCAGTATTTT. Protein sequence: CASSYTPYGRTDTQYF.

The chain joins TRBV6-6 to TRBJ2-5; D uncertain. The length of the CDR3 is 14 residues. The V and J ends lost 6 bases and 5 bases respectively, with 16 bases between them. Germline assignment: CDR1 MNHNY and CDR2 SVGAGI (reference sequence). The CDR3 loop is CASRYITSSETQYF. The CDR3 bases are TGTGCCAGCAGATACATAACATCAAGTGAGACCCAGTACTTC.

V and J are TRBV7-8 and TRBJ1-3; D might be TRBD1 (6 bases). Trimming removed 5 bases from V and 0 bases from J, with 17 bases in between. The CDR3 covers 17 residues. The germline CDR1 and CDR2 sequences are SGHVS and FQNEAQ. The CDR3 bases are TGTGCCAGCAGCCCAACGACAGGACCAAACTCTGGAAACACCATATATTTT. Translating gives CASSPTTGPNSGNTIYF. Full variable domain (outside the CDR3, taken from reference TRBV7-8 and TRBJ1-3): GAGVSQSPRYKVAKRGQDVALRCDPISGHVSLFWYQQALGQGPEFLTYFQNEAQLDKSGLPSDRFFAERPEGSVSTLKIQRTQQEDSAVYLCASSPTTGPNSGNTIYFGEGSWLTVV.